This passage covers 22 T cell receptor beta chains from one sample sequenced in a study of vaccination and CD4 T cells after COVID-19. Scientists ran DNA taken from cultured CD4+ T cells through the Oncomine TCR Beta short-read assay for sequencing. MiXCR, applied by TCRdb to the PCR reads, yields one record per CDR3 protein. Counted here are fewer than 15,000 distinct CDR3 sequences, 35% to 50% occurring once; the ten biggest clones make up about 8.6%. Treatment described: approximately 9-day PBMC culture with coronavirus spike peptide pools or control peptides (ViraFEST assay). Their antigens are not known. The sequenced material came from CD4+ T cells from blood, cultured in vitro. The origin of the receptors is a human donor who had recovered from COVID-19.

V and J are TRBV9 and TRBJ1-1, with D maybe TRBD1 (5 bases). This CDR3 has 14 residues. Trimming removed 0 bases from V and 6 bases from J, with 12 bases in between. Germline loops: CDR1 SGDLS, CDR2 YYNGEE. CDR3 in DNA: TGTGCCAGCAGCGTAGGGGGCAGGGTGGCTGAAGCTTTCTTT. It specifies CASSVGGRVAEAFF.

This clonotype was seen only a few times. V is TRBV20-1 and J is TRBJ2-4; 11 nucleotides align to TRBD2. Germline trimming cut 6 bases from V and 3 bases from J; bases unmatched to any gene: 7. This CDR3 has 15 amino acids. Germline V gives CDR1 DFQATT, CDR2 SNEGSKA (reference sequence). The CDR3 DNA sequence: TGCAGTGCAGAGGGACTAGCGGCCAGCAAAAACATTCAGTACTTC. Amino acid sequence: CSAEGLAASKNIQYF.

In its sample, this clonotype is large. This rearrangement joins TRBV7-2 to TRBJ1-1, with unresolved D. This CDR3 has 15 residues. Germline CDR1 is SGHTA and CDR2 is FQGNSA. V was trimmed by 5 bases and J by 0 bases, leaving 13 bases between them. The CDR3 bases are TGTGCCAGCAGCATCGGACGGCCCATGAACACTGAAGCTTTCTTT. Amino acids: CASSIGRPMNTEAFF. Full variable domain (remainder filled in from reference TRBV7-2 and TRBJ1-1): GAGVSQSPSNKVTEKGKDVELRCDPISGHTALYWYRQSLGQGLEFLIYFQGNSAPDKSGLPSDRFSAERTGGSVSTLTIQRTQQEDSAVYLCASSIGRPMNTEAFFGQGTRLTVV.

This rearrangement joins TRBV7-9 to TRBJ2-1; 9 positions match TRBD2. Per germline, CDR1 SEHNR and CDR2 FQNEAQ (reference sequence). V was pared by 0 bases and J by 10 bases, with 4 bases of the junction left unmatched. There are 14 residues in the CDR3. The CDR3 sequence is CASSLAVAGVEQFF. In DNA, the CDR3 is TGTGCCAGCAGCTTAGCCGTAGCGGGAGTAGAGCAGTTCTTC. The variable domain in full, with the rest retrieved from reference TRBV7-9 and TRBJ2-1, is DTGVSQNPRHKITKRGQNVTFRCDPISEHNRLYWYRQTLGQGPEFLTYFQNEAQLEKSRLLSDRFSAERPKGSFSTLEIQRTEQGDSAMYLCASSLAVAGVEQFFGPGTRLTVL.

This clonotype was seen a handful of times. The chain recombines TRBV20-1 with TRBJ2-5, with unresolved D. Germline V gene sequence: CDR1 DFQATT, CDR2 SNEGSKA (reference sequence). V was clipped by 4 bases and J by 5 bases, with 17 bases between them. The CDR3 extends over 14 amino acids. For the CDR3, the DNA is TGCAGTGCTACGCTAGGAGCGTTTGGGGAGACCCAGTACTTC. Protein: CSATLGAFGETQYF.

This clonotype was seen a handful of times. As DNA, the CDR3 is TGTGCCACCCGACTAGCGGGGGCCCCCACCGGGGAGCTGTTTTTT. It encodes CATRLAGAPTGELFF. J is TRBJ2-2 and V is TRBV27; 12 bases fit TRBD2. Germline trimming cut 10 bases from V and 4 bases from J; bases unmatched to any gene: 7. The CDR3 spans 15 residues. CDR1 is MNHEY, CDR2 SMNVEV, per germline (reference sequence).

The V call is TRBV6-5, the J call TRBJ2-3; D unresolved. This CDR3 contains 17 residues. V was pared by 6 bases and J by 1 base, with 20 bases between. Looked up from germline, CDR1 is MNHEY and CDR2 is SVGAGI. CDR3 bases: TGTGCCAGCAGATACCGCGGTATTTTCCGCGGCACAGATACGCAGTATTTT. As protein: CASRYRGIFRGTDTQYF.

This clonotype was observed a handful of times. This chain uses TRBV6-1 with TRBJ2-6; 11 bases map to TRBD1. Germline trimming cut 4 bases from V and 2 bases from J; bases unmatched to any gene: 4. Germline assignment: CDR1 MNHNS and CDR2 SASEGT. The CDR3 loop spans 17 amino acids. The CDR3 bases are TGTGCCAGCAGTGGCCGGACAGGGGGCGCTGGGGCCAACGTCCTGACTTTC. It encodes CASSGRTGGAGANVLTF.

The sample holds a few counts of this clonotype. V gene TRBV24-1 combines with J gene TRBJ2-6; TRBD1 is a possible D gene (5 bases). CDR1 is KGHDR, CDR2 SFDVKD, per germline. The CDR3 consists of 16 residues. The ends were cut back, 6 bases at V and 0 bases at J, with 11 bases in the middle. For the CDR3, the DNA is TGTGCCACCAGTCCACAGGACAACTCTGGGGCCAACGTCCTGACTTTC. Amino acid sequence: CATSPQDNSGANVLTF.

The chain couples TRBV19 to TRBJ2-7, with D possibly being TRBD1 (5 bases). V was cut by 3 bases and J by 6 bases, with 12 bases left in between. CDR1 and CDR2 (germline): LNHDA, SQIVND (reference sequence). The CDR3 contains 13 residues. Here the CDR3 reads CASSISGSGEQYF. DNA of the CDR3: TGTGCCAGTAGTATCTCAGGGTCGGGCGAGCAGTACTTC.

The J gene is TRBJ2-3, the V gene TRBV14, with TRBD1 identical over 7 bases. The germline V gene encodes CDR1 SGHDN and CDR2 FVKESK. The V segment lost 2 bases and the J segment 2 bases; nucleotides outside the gene matches: 4. The CDR3 is 15 amino acids. As DNA, the CDR3 is TGTGCCAGCAGCCAACAAACAGGGGACACAGATACGCAGTATTTT. It is translated as CASSQQTGDTDTQYF. The full variable domain, with the rest looked up from reference TRBV14 and TRBJ2-3, is EAGVTQFPSHSVIEKGQTVTLRCDPISGHDNLYWYRRVMGKEIKFLLHFVKESKQDESGMPNNRFLAERTGGTYSTLKVQPAELEDSGVYFCASSQQTGDTDTQYFGPGTRLTVL.

The V call is TRBV29-1, the J call TRBJ2-1; TRBD2 matches at 8 bases. This CDR3 has 13 residues. Germline V CDR1 and CDR2: SQVTM, ANQGSEA. Trimming at V came to 7 bases and at J to 4 bases, leaving 6 bases not matched to a gene. In DNA form, the CDR3 reads TGCAGCGCGGGGGGGTCTAGGTACAATGAGCAGTTCTTC. This translates into CSAGGSRYNEQFF.

The rearrangement joins TRBV7-2 to TRBJ1-1, with 8 bases matching TRBD1. Germline trimming cut 6 bases from V and 9 bases from J; bases unmatched to any gene: 15. CDR1 and CDR2 (germline): SGHTA, FQGNSA. The CDR3 is 15 amino acids. CDR3: CASRFITDRGKKAFF. CDR3 nucleotides: TGTGCCAGCAGATTTATCACTGACAGGGGCAAAAAAGCTTTCTTT.

This clonotype was counted a few times. The V and J genes are TRBV7-3 and TRBJ1-6; D unclear. The germline CDR1 and CDR2 sequences are SGHTA and FQGTGA. The CDR3 is 13 residues long. The V gene lost 2 bases and the J gene lost 10 bases, with 9 bases spanning the gap. The CDR3 reads CASSLGGQSPLHF. The CDR3 nucleotides read TGTGCCAGCAGCTTAGGTGGCCAGTCACCCCTCCACTTT.

A single count supports this clonotype. This sequence joins TRBV6-2 or TRBV6-3 and TRBJ2-2, with D possibly TRBD2 on 6 matching bases. This CDR3 contains 13 residues. The germline CDR1 and CDR2 sequences are MNHEY and SVGEGT. V was shortened by 7 bases and J by 6 bases, with 12 bases between the two germline ends. CDR3 DNA: TGTGCCAGCACCGGGGGTAATGCCGGGGAGCTGTTTTTT. Protein: CASTGGNAGELFF.

V and J are TRBV6-2 or TRBV6-3 and TRBJ2-7, with D perhaps given as TRBD1 or TRBD2 (5 bases each). V dropped 5 bases and J dropped 1 base, with 15 bases sitting between them. This CDR3 region has 15 residues. Germline loops: CDR1 MNHEY, CDR2 SVGEGT. This CDR3 reads CASSRPGTMSYEQYF. CDR3 DNA sequence: TGTGCCAGCAGTCGACCCGGGACCATGTCCTACGAGCAGTACTTC.

This clonotype turned up a few times. V is TRBV12-3 or TRBV12-4 and J is TRBJ1-6; D is unresolved. Trimming removed 5 bases at V and 14 bases at J, with 10 bases between. CDR3 length: 11 amino acids. For the CDR3, the DNA is TGTGCCAGCAGTCCGGGGTGGACCCTCCACTTT. This sequence encodes CASSPGWTLHF.

The CDR3: CASRGLGREPQHF. The CDR3 nucleotides read TGTGCCAGCCGGGGACTCGGGAGGGAGCCCCAGCATTTT. This rearrangement joins TRBV12-3 or TRBV12-4 to TRBJ1-5, with D maybe TRBD1 (5 bases). Trimming cost V 8 bases and J 8 bases, with 16 bases left between them. The CDR3 runs to 13 residues.

The chain carries TRBV12-3 or TRBV12-4 and TRBJ1-2; a possible D gene is TRBD1 (6 bases). V gave up 3 bases and J gave up 3 bases, with 11 bases separating them. This CDR3 has 14 amino acids. CDR3 coding DNA: TGTGCCAGCAGTTTTGGGGGGCGTGACTATGGCTACACCTTC. Translating it yields CASSFGGRDYGYTF.

This clonotype has more than one count but fewer than ten. The genes are TRBV24-1 and TRBJ1-2, with a tentative D call TRBD1 (6 bases). The CDR3 has 15 residues. Germline V gene data show CDR1 as KGHDR and CDR2 as SFDVKD. V was trimmed by 7 bases and J by 8 bases, leaving 22 bases between them. This CDR3 reads CATREPGATIGGYTF. CDR3 DNA: TGTGCCACCAGAGAACCAGGGGCCACCATAGGGGGCTACACCTTC.

This clonotype was seen only a few times. This chain connects TRBV20-1 to TRBJ1-5, with 11 bases identical to TRBD1. The junction had 1 base not matched to a gene; V was cut back by 6 bases and J by 3 bases. From germline, CDR1 is DFQATT and CDR2 SNEGSKA (reference sequence). This CDR3 has 13 amino acids. CDR3 in amino acids: CSAGQGANQPQHF. As DNA, the CDR3 is TGCAGTGCAGGACAGGGGGCCAATCAGCCCCAGCATTTT.

This chain uses TRBV18 with TRBJ1-2; D may be TRBD1 (5 bases). CDR3 length: 15 residues. Germline CDR1 KGHSH, CDR2 LQKENI. The V and J ends lost 3 bases and 1 base respectively, with 12 bases between them. The CDR3 loop reads CASSPRDADNYGYTF. The CDR3 nucleotides read TGTGCCAGCTCACCCCGGGACGCGGATAACTATGGCTACACCTTC.